This entry lists 30 T cell receptor beta chains sequenced from one sample in a study of technical replicates of blood from a few donors. Generated by immunoSEQ multiplex PCR, the TCRdb table keeps only in-frame clones and is missing some. The table records around 60,000 clones, approximately 86% of them present only once. Specimen: PBMCs. The receptors were sampled from a human donor in good health. Some clones in this sample may be carry-over from other donors' samples.

The chain combines TRBV5-6 with TRBJ2-1; 8 nucleotides agree with TRBD2. The CDR3 spans 15 residues. Germline V gene lookup returns CDR1 SGHDT and CDR2 YYEEEE. The V and J ends lost 5 bases and 4 bases, in that order; junction bases with no gene match: 8. The CDR3, as DNA: TGTGCCAGCAGATTAGGACGGGAGGGATACAATGAGCAGTTCTTC. It is translated as CASRLGREGYNEQFF.

The V call is TRBV5-1, the J call TRBJ1-6, with TRBD1 identical over 7 bases. V trimming: 4 bases; J trimming: 0 bases; junction bases outside the gene matches: 4. Germline CDR1 reads SGHRS; CDR2 reads YFSETQ. This CDR3 is built from 16 residues. In DNA, the CDR3 is TGCGCCAGCAGCCTACGACAGGGCTCCTATAATTCACCCCTCCACTTT. It translates to CASSLRQGSYNSPLHF.

The V gene is TRBV4-3, the J gene TRBJ2-3; 10 bases are a match to TRBD2. The CDR3 loop spans 18 amino acids. Germline loops: CDR1 LGHNA, CDR2 YSLEER. The junction had 11 bases not matched to a gene; V was cut back by 1 base and J by 4 bases. In DNA, the CDR3 is TGCGCCAGCAGCCAAGCATCTTCGAGCGGGAGGGGGGCAGATACGCAGTATTTT. This encodes CASSQASSSGRGADTQYF.

The V and J genes are TRBV11-3 and TRBJ2-2; 12 nucleotides align to TRBD1. Germline V gene lookup returns CDR1 SGHNT and CDR2 YENEEA. The CDR3 loop spans 16 amino acids. V dropped 5 bases and J dropped 6; count of bases not matched to a gene: 7. In nucleotides, the CDR3 is TGTGCCAGCAGCCCGGGACAGGGGGCTAAGGCCGGGGAGCTGTTTTTT. Translation: CASSPGQGAKAGELFF.

The rearrangement joins TRBV5-1 to TRBJ2-7; TRBD2 matches at 12 bases. This CDR3 comprises 13 residues. J lost 7 bases, V lost 3 bases, and 2 bases had no gene match. The V gene's germline CDR1 is SGHRS and CDR2 YFSETQ. CDR3 protein: CASSSSGRGEQYF. The DNA for the CDR3 is TGCGCCAGCAGCTCTAGCGGGAGGGGTGAGCAGTACTTC.

The chain is built from TRBV15 and TRBJ2-3, with D unclear. Per germline, CDR1 LNHNV and CDR2 YYDKDF (reference sequence). V was cut by 1 base and J by 0 bases, with 8 bases left in between. CDR3 length: 15 residues. In DNA form, the CDR3 reads TGTGCCACCAGCAGAGTAGCCGGTAGCACAGATACGCAGTATTTT. Encoded protein: CATSRVAGSTDTQYF.

This clone has a single count. The V call is TRBV5-4, the J call TRBJ2-7; D gene ambiguous. V lost 0 bases, J lost 0 bases, and 7 bases lay in between. The CDR3 covers 14 residues. Germline CDR1 SGHNT, CDR2 YYREEE (reference sequence). The CDR3 loop reads CASSLAASSYEQYF. CDR3 bases: TGTGCCAGCAGCTTGGCGGCTAGCTCCTACGAGCAGTACTTC.

This clone was picked up a small number of times. J is TRBJ1-1 and V is TRBV11-2; possible D gene TRBD1, 5 bases. This CDR3 has 13 residues. CDR1 is SGHAT and CDR2 is FQNNGV in the germline V gene. Trimming pared 1 base from V and 4 bases from J, leaving 7 bases between. The CDR3 region is CASSLVQGTEAFF. CDR3 DNA: TGTGCCAGCAGCTTAGTCCAGGGCACTGAAGCTTTCTTT.

J is TRBJ2-7 and V is TRBV16, with D perhaps TRBD1 (6 bases). The CDR3 is 14 residues long. Germline V CDR1 and CDR2: KGHSY, FQNENV. V was cut by 2 bases and J by 2 bases, with 10 bases left in between. The CDR3 DNA reads TGTGCCAGCAGCCAAAGACAGGACCCCTACGAGCAGTACTTC. Its protein is CASSQRQDPYEQYF.

This clone was observed many times. The rearrangement joins TRBV4-3 to TRBJ2-1; 10 bases are a match to TRBD2. The CDR3 loop spans 16 amino acids. The germline V gene encodes CDR1 LGHNA and CDR2 YSLEER. The junction had 7 bases not matched to a gene; V was cut back by 0 bases and J by 8 bases. CDR3 DNA sequence: TGCGCCAGCAGCCAAGATGGCAGCGGGAGGGCGGATGAGCAGTTCTTC. This gives the protein CASSQDGSGRADEQFF.

V usage is TRBV9 and J usage is TRBJ1-2; no definite D call. V gave up 7 bases and J gave up 7 bases, with 11 bases separating them. This CDR3 is built from 11 residues. Germline-derived CDR1 and CDR2 are SGDLS and YYNGEE. Written as DNA, the CDR3 is TGTGCCAGCGGAGCCCCAACTGGCTACACCTTC. Amino acids: CASGAPTGYTF. Looking up the rest from reference TRBV9 and TRBJ1-2 gives the full variable domain: DSGVTQTPKHLITATGQRVTLRCSPRSGDLSVYWYQQSLDQGLQFLIQYYNGEERAKGNILERFSAQQFPDLHSELNLSSLELGDSALYFCASGAPTGYTFGSGTRLTVV.

The chain joins TRBV5-1 to TRBJ2-7, with TRBD2 matching 7 bases. The germline CDR1 and CDR2 sequences are SGHRS and YFSETQ. Losses at the gene ends were 2 bases for V and 0 bases for J; bases not matched to a gene: 2. This CDR3 is 14 amino acids long. CDR3 loop: CASSLASGSYEQYF. DNA for the CDR3: TGCGCCAGCAGCTTAGCTAGCGGCTCCTACGAGCAGTACTTC.

J is TRBJ2-3 and V is TRBV2; D is unresolved. From germline, CDR1 is SNHLY and CDR2 FYNNEI. CDR3 length equals 14 residues. Trimming took 4 bases from V and 3 from J, leaving 11 bases between them. For the CDR3, the DNA is TGTGCCAGCAGTGGCCAGATGAGGACAGATACGCAGTATTTT. It translates to CASSGQMRTDTQYF. Complete variable domain (other parts from reference TRBV2 and TRBJ2-3): EPEVTQTPSHQVTQMGQEVILRCVPISNHLYFYWYRQILGQKVEFLVSFYNNEISEKSEIFDDQFSVERPDGSNFTLKIRSTKLEDSAMYFCASSGQMRTDTQYFGPGTRLTVL.

This chain connects TRBV5-5 to TRBJ1-2; D gene ambiguous. The CDR3 covers 13 residues. V was clipped by 2 bases and J by 4 bases, with 9 bases between them. CDR1 is SGHKS, CDR2 YYEKEE, per germline (reference sequence). DNA of the CDR3: TGTGCCAGCAGCTTCGTACTCTCCTATGGCTACACCTTC. Its translation: CASSFVLSYGYTF. The full variable domain, completed using reference TRBV5-5 and TRBJ1-2, is DAGVTQSPTHLIKTRGQQVTLRCSPISGHKSVSWYQQVLGQGPQFIFQYYEKEERGRGNFPDRFSARQFPNYSSELNVNALLLGDSALYLCASSFVLSYGYTFGSGTRLTVV.

V and J are TRBV27 and TRBJ2-7, with 9 bases that match TRBD1. This CDR3 region has 12 residues. V trimming: 3 bases; J trimming: 7 bases; junction bases outside the gene matches: 1. Per germline, CDR1 MNHEY and CDR2 SMNVEV (reference sequence). In DNA form, the CDR3 reads TGTGCCAGCAGTTTCGGGACAGGGGAGCAGTACTTC. Its protein is CASSFGTGEQYF.

The chain joins TRBV4-1 to TRBJ2-3; maybe TRBD2 (5 bases). Germline V gene data show CDR1 as MGHRA and CDR2 as YSYEKL. The CDR3 totals 14 residues. Trimming shortened V by 0 bases and J by 2 bases, and 6 bases separated the two germline ends. The CDR3 here is CASSQEGLTDTQYF. CDR3 nucleotide sequence: TGCGCCAGCAGCCAAGAAGGACTCACAGATACGCAGTATTTT.

This chain connects TRBV4-1 to TRBJ2-5; D is uncertain. The CDR3 spans 16 residues. V was cut by 3 bases and J by 4 bases, with 18 bases left in between. The germline gives CDR1 MGHRA, CDR2 YSYEKL. CDR3 region: CASSQPPAFRRETQYF. CDR3 DNA sequence: TGCGCCAGCAGCCAGCCCCCAGCGTTCCGCCGAGAGACCCAGTACTTC.

The V gene is TRBV4-1, the J gene TRBJ2-3; 8 nucleotides match TRBD1. CDR1 is MGHRA, CDR2 YSYEKL, per germline. The CDR3 loop spans 15 amino acids. V lost 1 base, J lost 2 bases, and 2 bases stayed unmatched. The CDR3 coding sequence is TGCGCCAGCAGCCAAGTGACAGGGGACACAGATACGCAGTATTTT. Amino acid sequence: CASSQVTGDTDTQYF.

This clone was seen a single time. One end of the junction varies from germline; a read error may be responsible. This chain joins TRBV6-6 and TRBJ1-6; 8 nucleotides align to TRBD1. In germline, CDR1 is MNHNY, CDR2 SVGAGI (reference sequence). CDR3 length equals 11 residues. The CDR3 DNA sequence: TGTGCCAGCAGATCAATCAGGGGGCGAGAGTTT. Translated, it gives CASRSIRGREF.

This sequence joins TRBV5-8 and TRBJ1-1, with TRBD1 matching over 11 bases. The junction had 0 bases not matched to a gene; V was cut back by 4 bases and J by 4 bases. The CDR3 runs 13 residues. From germline, CDR1 is SGHTS and CDR2 YDEGEE. The CDR3 loop reads CASSGTGGTEAFF. Here the CDR3 DNA reads TGTGCCAGCAGCGGGACAGGGGGCACTGAAGCTTTCTTT.

The chain joins TRBV10-2 to TRBJ2-4; D is possibly TRBD2 (5 bases). V lost 5 bases and J 8 bases, leaving 10 bases between the germline ends. CDR1 and CDR2 from the germline V gene are WSHSY and SAAADI. This CDR3 region has 12 residues. The chain's CDR3 is CASSTSADIQYF. The DNA for the CDR3 is TGCGCCAGCAGTACTAGTGCGGACATTCAGTACTTC.

This sequence joins TRBV25-1 and TRBJ2-1; possibly TRBD2 for D (5 bases). V was cut by 0 bases and J by 8 bases, with 11 bases left in between. Germline V CDR1 and CDR2: MGHDK, SYGVNS. The CDR3 has 14 residues. The chain's CDR3 is CASSEYRGRDEQFF. CDR3 sequence (DNA): TGTGCCAGCAGTGAATATAGAGGGCGCGATGAGCAGTTCTTC.

The rearrangement links TRBV5-6 to TRBJ2-1, with 16 bases that match TRBD2. The length of the CDR3 is 17 residues. The ends lost 4 bases at V and 14 bases at J; junction bases unmatched: 15. The germline CDR1 and CDR2 sequences are SGHDT and YYEEEE. The CDR3: CASSLSDSGTSGRAKFF. In nucleotides, the CDR3 is TGTGCCAGCAGCCTGTCCGACTCCGGGACTAGCGGGAGGGCGAAGTTCTTC. The full variable domain, rest sourced from reference TRBV5-6 and TRBJ2-1, is DAGVTQSPTHLIKTRGQQVTLRCSPKSGHDTVSWYQQALGQGPQFIFQYYEEEERQRGNFPDRFSGHQFPNYSSELNVNALLLGDSALYLCASSLSDSGTSGRAKFFGPGTRLTVL.

The chain links TRBV9 to TRBJ2-3; maybe TRBD2 (6 bases). Germline-derived CDR1 and CDR2 are SGDLS and YYNGEE. V was clipped by 0 bases and J by 1 base, with 12 bases between them. The CDR3 is 16 amino acids. Here the CDR3 reads CASSVVEGVGTDTQYF. The DNA of the CDR3 is TGTGCCAGCAGCGTAGTGGAGGGCGTCGGCACAGATACGCAGTATTTT.

The chain carries TRBV29-1 and TRBJ2-7, with D tentatively TRBD2 (7 bases). Germline-derived CDR1 and CDR2 are SQVTM and ANQGSEA. The CDR3 has 17 amino acids. V dropped 2 bases and J dropped 5 bases, with 25 bases sitting between them. The CDR3 protein is CSVEPQEKGGGKNEQYF. In nucleotides, the CDR3 is TGCAGCGTTGAACCCCAGGAAAAAGGGGGGGGCAAAAACGAGCAGTACTTC.

This clone appeared once. The rearrangement links TRBV4-3 to TRBJ2-5; 8 nucleotides match TRBD2. The CDR3 contains 15 residues. Per germline, CDR1 LGHNA and CDR2 YSLEER. J gave up 4 bases and V 1 base, and 5 bases lay outside the gene matches. This CDR3 is CASSQGLAQGETQYF. CDR3 nucleotide sequence: TGCGCCAGCAGCCAAGGACTAGCGCAAGGAGAGACCCAGTACTTC.

The chain combines TRBV5-1 with TRBJ2-7, with TRBD1 identical over 7 bases. This CDR3 region has 14 residues. Germline values: CDR1 SGHRS, CDR2 YFSETQ. V shed 4 bases and J 3 bases; nucleotides not matched to a gene: 7. The CDR3 here is CASSPGTESYEQYF. The CDR3 nucleotides read TGCGCCAGCAGCCCCGGGACAGAAAGCTACGAGCAGTACTTC.

This sequence joins TRBV27 and TRBJ2-1; D is unclear. CDR1 MNHEY and CDR2 SMNVEV come from the germline V gene (reference sequence). V lost 5 bases, J lost 0 bases, and 17 bases lay in between. The CDR3 has 17 residues. The CDR3 DNA is TGTGCCAGCAGTCCGTCGCTTGCGGCCAGCTCCTACAATGAGCAGTTCTTC. It is translated as CASSPSLAASSYNEQFF.

The chain joins TRBV5-4 to TRBJ1-1; no definite D call. V gave up 4 bases and J gave up 3 bases, with 10 bases separating them. Germline CDR1 SGHNT, CDR2 YYREEE (reference sequence). This CDR3 comprises 13 residues. Here the CDR3 reads CASSRELDTEAFF. CDR3 bases: TGTGCCAGCAGCCGGGAGCTGGACACTGAAGCTTTCTTT.

The V and J genes are TRBV5-1 and TRBJ2-1; 10 bases are a match to TRBD2. There are 19 residues in the CDR3. V shed 4 bases, J shed 7 bases, and the junction held 20 bases outside the gene matches. Germline V gives CDR1 SGHRS, CDR2 YFSETQ. The chain's CDR3 is CASSIDRTSGLRGGNEQFF. In DNA form, the CDR3 reads TGCGCCAGCAGCATAGACCGGACTAGCGGACTTAGGGGGGGAAATGAGCAGTTCTTC.